This TCR beta chain was retrieved from a study of cytomegalovirus exposure and HLA in healthy donors (dated by TCRdb to 2015 to 2018). Broadly, across the study: In an earlier analysis of under 750 of the donors, 250 to 350 Gb of sequence data and 95 million to 130 million unique TCR beta sequences from roughly 190 million T cells were reported. On average, 235,054 unique TCR beta nucleotide sequences were sequenced per donor among more than 350 genotyped donors of the cohort, with approximately 18% of those sequences being non-productive. Every discovery cohort repertoire had been produced on one sequencing platform. The study aimed to test whether cataloging public T cell receptors could reveal signatures of past pathogen exposure. Donor age, sex, ethnicity and CMV serostatus were collected together with the repertoire data. In a later analysis, previously published TCR beta repertoires from fewer than 750 donors were re-analyzed and high-resolution HLA genotyping was added so that TCR occurrence patterns could be studied. The genetic ancestry cluster associated with self-reported Caucasian donors included 81% of the 350 to 500 genotyped donors. Typing coverage varied by locus: about 629-640 donors for A, B, C, DRB1 and DQB1; roughly 520 for DQA1; more than 600 for DPA1; roughly 450 for DPB1. An early release covering roughly 600 HLA-typed donors comprised 250 to 350 gigabases of sequencing data and some 79 million unique TCR sequences. Class I and class II HLA loci were covered by the typing at four-digit resolution. To predict cytomegalovirus infection status, the study brought together high-throughput TCR immunosequencing, statistical association of individual TCRs with disease status, and machine learning. In the later analysis, no new phenotypic data were used to find candidate immune exposures; instead, reliance was placed on TCR beta sequences and their occurrence across donors. About five DR-DQ haplotypes were treated as single units for association and clustering because of strong linkage in the cohort. To decide whether each TCR beta V gene segment behaved as functional or pseudogenic, an earlier analysis of approximately 620 of the donors relied on high-throughput TCR beta sequencing. The T cell repertoires of around 730 subjects were profiled by immunosequencing and related to cytomegalovirus serostatus. A later genetic analysis used genome-wide SNP genotypes for about 55% of the 666 donors, treating that subset as a discovery cohort. Besides the first cohort of hundreds of subjects, a separate validation cohort made up of about 120 different subjects was used. General findings and caveats noted by the study authors: Only TCR beta chains were sequenced in this cohort, and the absence of alpha or paired-chain data limited detectable features. Because some donors lacked HLA typing at each locus, the association tests relied only on the typed subset. The presence/absence analyses assumed that sequencing depth was roughly uniform across donors, and that assumption may not be true. Strong co-occurrence of HLA alleles, especially DR and DQ, made assigning TCR associations to individual alleles difficult. A further reported finding was that TCR beta sequences accurately predicted the HLA-A and HLA-B alleles for most subjects in the first cohort. A later genetic analysis associated a missense DCLRE1C variant with V-gene and J-gene trimming of TCR beta chains, and an independent cohort replicated the association. Because the 87-base-pair reads could not distinguish some IMGT-functional V segments, including TRBV6-2 and TRBV6-3, those segments were excluded. In a later analysis, the rate of TCR association differed among HLA loci, with DRB1 alleles having the most associated TCRs and HLA-C alleles having the fewest. Broadly in line with IMGT annotations, most TCR beta V segments showed up in productive rearrangements about 87% or about 30% of the time in an earlier analysis of around 600 of the donors. In a later analysis, HLA-associated TCR beta chains showed more clonal expansion and lower generation probabilities than non-associated chains that were equally common. A total of 164 TCR beta chains were listed by the study as associated with cytomegalovirus. Most CMV-associated TCR beta chains appeared to be HLA-restricted in a later analysis, and the HLA associations seemed to be driven largely by CMV exposure. Most TCR sequences were observed very rarely across donors, whereas some public TCRs were present in many individuals. The classifier was reported to diagnose cytomegalovirus status with high specificity and sensitivity in both the original and validation cohorts. According to a later analysis, parvovirus B19, influenza, CMV and Epstein-Barr virus appeared linked to several top co-occurrence clusters. According to a later genetic analysis, donors in an Asian-associated ancestry cluster had fewer N-insertions in productive TCRs than the roughly 670-donor mean. A later analysis associated 16,951 TCR beta sequences with specific HLA alleles at a false discovery rate of 0.05. For the cohort, immune exposure information was limited to CMV serostatus. A group of highly shared sequence variants was considered likely to be a technical artifact of the sequencing pipeline. It was suggested by the authors that the approach could potentially be generalized to other disease states and immunological phenotypes. Because counts were too low, some 16 rarely observed V segments, including chromosome 9 orphons, were excluded from the earlier analysis of about 500 of the donors. In vitro tests confirmed that a few of the cytomegalovirus-associated TCR beta chains recognize cytomegalovirus antigens. Correlated functional status among segregating V segments might be attributable to linkage disequilibrium, but an unknown experimental factor could not be ruled out.

The cohort was made up of around 720 healthy bone marrow donors. Cohort members were all nominally healthy when sampled, although unrecorded immune exposures were likely present. The donor tested CMV seronegative, placing the donor among the roughly 400 seronegative members of the cohort. Every donor gave a peripheral blood sample, and the peripheral blood mononuclear cells from that sample were used for TCR beta sequencing. The Qiagen DNeasy Blood Extraction Kit was used to extract genomic DNA from the blood cell samples. From a lookup of the germline V gene (reference sequence), CDR1 and CDR2 are LNHDA and SQIVND. From cysteine to phenylalanine, the CDR3 is 14 amino acids long. Only the CDR3 region is kept as DNA, spanning 42 bases read in frame from base 1. V and J are truncated by 5 bases and 1 base respectively, leaving an intervening sequence of 11 bases. Library generation was performed with the immunoSEQ multiplex PCR assay. A mixture of 60 forward primers for TCR Vbeta segments and 13 reverse primers for TCR Jbeta segments was used in the multiplex PCR. A multiplex PCR assay on genomic DNA amplified the CDR3 region of rearranged TCR beta genes. Amplified TCR beta libraries were sequenced as 87-base-pair reads on the Illumina HiSeq System. Under the source paper's analysis protocol: A later analysis counted about 82 million unique TCR beta chains across the 600 to 850 repertoires, and around 9.9 million of these chains were shared by at least two donors. To remove PCR and sequencing errors, raw reads were error-corrected and collapsed into unique sequences using a nearest-neighbor algorithm that merged closely related sequences. Alignment of CDR3 sequences to IMGT reference sequences was used to assign V, D and J gene segments. Each retained sequence needed at least a six-nucleotide match to both a V gene segment and a J gene segment. A rearrangement counted as productive if the CDR3 had no stop codons and remained in frame with V and J, and every other rearrangement counted as non-productive. CDR3 was defined according to IMGT convention as the region running from the second conserved V-encoded cysteine to the conserved J-encoded phenylalanine. In an earlier analysis of roughly 580 of the donors, sequences lacking an unambiguous match to a single V gene segment were excluded. In an earlier analysis of a few hundred of the donors, V segments were called functional above 56.7% productive rearrangements and were called segregating when the between-donor standard deviation exceeded 5%. A statistical classification framework was built for diagnosing cytomegalovirus status from the catalog of TCR beta chain sequences. V and J gene assignment, in a later analysis, came from comparing TCR nucleotide sequences with IMGT/GENE-DB human TR gene sequences. The TCRdist pipeline was used in a later analysis to assign CDR3 sequences and most-parsimonious VDJ recombination scenarios. In a later analysis, each TCR beta chain was defined by its CDR3 amino acid sequence together with its V-gene family, and reads lacking a unique V-gene family were excluded. In a later analysis, 500 to 650 highly shared, low-generation-probability nucleotide sequences were removed to address suspected cross-contamination and a sequencing artifact. In a later analysis, a clonal expansion index for each public chain was calculated from normalized within-repertoire ranks of inferred template counts. A later analysis computed generation probabilities with a VDJ recombination model fitted to out-of-frame rearrangements, and checked the results against IGoR. Hypergeometric tests were used in a later analysis to score TCR-TCR, TCR-HLA and TCR-CMV co-occurrence, with a repertoire-size bias correction applied to the TCR pairs. To estimate false discovery rates, a later analysis permuted the HLA or CMV assignments 20 times. A later analysis grouped co-occurring TCRs with DBSCAN, adding TCRdist sequence similarity when clustering within HLA-allele-positive subsets. Repertoires with fewer than 30,000 or more than 120,000 public chains were left out of co-occurrence clustering, as were a handful of repertoires with anomalous nucleotide sharing. Not all clones reach the TCRdb copy of this immuneACCESS table, which keeps in-frame sequences only. Checked studies attribute under half of the gap to unresolved V genes and leave the rest unexplained. That table supplies the V and J calls and clone size; D and trimming were determined from the DNA. The sample table lists 130,000 or so clones, over 75% of them with a count of one. 1.5% to 2% of the sample is taken by the ten largest.

This clone has only a few counts. Which antigen it targets is not known. No base quality information exists; no much larger clone differs at one position. The chain was built from TRBV19 and TRBJ2-5, with the D gene too uncertain to name. Sequenced: PBMCs. The receptor comes from a man aged 35 to 55 in good health and CMV-seronegative. The sequenced DNA is TGTGCCAGTAGTGCCGGCCCGGGCCAAGAGACCCAGTACTTC. Translation gives CASSAGPGQETQYF.